These 8 T cell receptor beta chains originate from one sample sequenced in a study of T-cell memory formation after mild COVID-19 (dated by TCRdb to about 2021). Library construction relied on 5' RACE. Sequenced using an Illumina NovaSeq 6000. TCRdb handled the public reads itself, with Q25 trimming in fastp and clone calling in MiXCR, and kept productive beta chains. Duplicate CDR3 protein sequences are folded into a single record with the most common DNA and genes. Counted in this sample were about 470,000 distinct CDR3 sequences; around a quarter of them appeared once. The ten largest clones capture approximately 12% of the sample. Material: PBMCs or a T cell subset sorted from them (not recorded which). All receptors derive from an adult woman who had mild COVID-19 (a few samples of this study predate the infection). The sample titles of this study are shuffled in the database, so cell type and time point are left out; the donor was told from shared clones.

This clonotype was picked up a small number of times. V and J are TRBV9 and TRBJ1-2, with D uncertain. CDR3 length equals 14 residues. Germline V CDR1 and CDR2: SGDLS, YYNGEE. Trimming took off 3 bases at V and 1 base at J, with 10 bases between the two ends. The CDR3 coding sequence is TGTGCCAGCAGCGCCACAAGTATTAACTATGGCTACACCTTC. Its translation: CASSATSINYGYTF.

This clonotype was observed a handful of times. The V and J genes are TRBV10-2 and TRBJ2-1; weak D call: TRBD2 (5 bases). The CDR3 length is 14 residues. The germline CDR1 and CDR2 sequences are WSHSY and SAAADI. V was shortened by 3 bases and J by 7 bases, with 13 bases between the two germline ends. The CDR3 loop reads CASSDSRAGNEQFF. CDR3 coding DNA: TGCGCCAGCAGTGACTCGAGGGCCGGGAATGAGCAGTTCTTC.

This clonotype showed up just a few times. This rearrangement joins TRBV25-1 to TRBJ1-4; D call uncertain. Germline CDR1 and CDR2: MGHDK and SYGVNS. V dropped 8 bases and J dropped 3 bases, with 10 bases sitting between them. CDR3 size: 13 residues. Written as DNA, the CDR3 is TGTGCCAGCCGCCAGGAACCTAATGAAAAACTGTTTTTT. Amino acid sequence: CASRQEPNEKLFF.

The genes are TRBV12-3 or TRBV12-4 and TRBJ1-1; D is possibly TRBD1 (6 bases). The V end was cut by 11 bases, the J end by 10 bases, with 20 bases between. The CDR3 is 12 residues long. The CDR3 spells CASQQGPRRAFF. CDR3 nucleotides: TGTGCCTCACAGCAGGGGCCTCGGCGAGCTTTCTTT.

V and J are TRBV7-2 and TRBJ1-2, with no clear D. CDR1 SGHTA and CDR2 FQGNSA come from the germline V gene. The CDR3 loop spans 15 amino acids. V was trimmed by 3 bases and J by 5 bases, leaving 16 bases between them. CDR3 residues: CASSLFSGQTYGYTF. CDR3 DNA sequence: TGTGCCAGCAGCTTGTTTAGTGGCCAGACTTATGGCTACACCTTC. Supplemented by reference TRBV7-2 and TRBJ1-2, the full variable domain reads GAGVSQSPSNKVTEKGKDVELRCDPISGHTALYWYRQSLGQGLEFLIYFQGNSAPDKSGLPSDRFSAERTGGSVSTLTIQRTQQEDSAVYLCASSLFSGQTYGYTFGSGTRLTVV.

The chain joins TRBV7-3 to TRBJ2-2; unclear D gene. The germline CDR1 and CDR2 sequences are SGHTA and FQGTGA. With 5 bases removed from V and 1 base from J, the gap between germline ends came to 8 bases. The CDR3 has 14 amino acids. As DNA, the CDR3 is TGTGCCAGCAGCCAAACTGAGAACACCGGGGAGCTGTTTTTT. As protein: CASSQTENTGELFF. Together with reference TRBV7-3 and TRBJ2-2, the CDR3 gives the full variable domain: GAGVSQTPSNKVTEKGKYVELRCDPISGHTALYWYRQSLGQGPEFLIYFQGTGAADDSGLPNDRFFAVRPEGSVSTLKIQRTERGDSAVYLCASSQTENTGELFFGEGSRLTVL.

This clonotype was seen a handful of times. The V call is TRBV6-5, the J call TRBJ1-5; possibly TRBD1 for D (6 bases). The V end lost 5 bases, the J end lost 6 bases, and 17 bases lay between the germline ends. Germline loops: CDR1 MNHEY, CDR2 SVGAGI. The CDR3 spans 15 residues. This chain's CDR3 is CASSEQGFPSQPQHF. The CDR3 coding sequence is TGTGCCAGCAGTGAGCAGGGGTTTCCCAGTCAGCCCCAGCATTTT.

This clonotype was detected a few times. The chain carries TRBV6-5 and TRBJ2-7; tentatively, D is TRBD1 or TRBD2 (5 bases each). There are 15 residues in the CDR3. V was cut by 2 bases and J by 7 bases, with 18 bases left in between. Germline CDR1 MNHEY, CDR2 SVGAGI. CDR3 nucleotides: TGTGCCAGCAGTTACCCCCGGGACGGACTTGGAGAGCAGTACTTC. Translation gives CASSYPRDGLGEQYF.